Sequencing of this T cell receptor (beta chain) was carried out in a study of shared clonotypes between healthy human individuals. Regarding the study as a whole: Sharing of clonotypes among donors was expected to vary with sequencing depth.

It was CD45RO-negative cells, positively selected for CCR7, that made up naive CD8 cells, with terminally differentiated effector memory CD45RA+ cells excluded. Sequencing used immunoSEQ multiplex PCR; TCRdb keeps in-frame clones, though not all of them. The sample holds about 550,000 clones; over 95% are singletons and the top ten take roughly 0.1%. Notes on this clone: The target antigen is unknown.

The sample was naive CD8+ T cells sorted from blood. This TCR derives from a woman in her twenties or thirties in good health.

The CDR3 sequence is CASSPSGLPVYEQYF. CDR3 DNA sequence: TGCGCCAGCAGCCCCTCGGGACTGCCCGTCTACGAGCAGTACTTC. V is TRBV4-1 and J is TRBJ2-7; tentatively, D is TRBD2 (6 bases). Trimming removed 4 bases at V and 3 bases at J, with 16 bases between. Looked up from germline, CDR1 is MGHRA and CDR2 is YSYEKL. The CDR3 runs 15 residues.